A selection of T cell receptor beta chains follows, all from one sample in a study of blood T cell repertoires in COVID-19. Data came from immunoSEQ multiplex PCR; TCRdb stores just in-frame clones and leaves some out. Of some 97,000 clones listed, approximately 90% are singletons. Source material: peripheral blood. These receptors all come from a man in his forties or fifties with acute or convalescent COVID-19. Each CDR3 is given with its conserved first and last residue. Fields, in order: clone size, D gene, J gene, V gene, CDR3 length, CDR3 protein, CDR3 DNA. The D gene is left open where the match is weak. Only part of the rows carry a size: once, few, many, or a class if the clone is expanded.

>NA|TRBD2|TRBJ2-1|TRBV12-5|17
CASGLALSGRTYNEQFF
TGTGCTAGTGGTTTGGCCCTGAGCGGGAGAACCTACAATGAGCAGTTCTTC
>NA|NA|TRBJ2-5|TRBV7-2|13
CASSFSQQETQYF
TGTGCCAGCAGCTTCAGTCAACAAGAGACCCAGTACTTC
>NA|TRBD1|TRBJ2-5|TRBV11-3|15
CASSDAGTGVETQYF
TGTGCCAGCAGCGACGCCGGGACAGGGGTAGAGACCCAGTACTTC
>NA|NA|TRBJ1-5|TRBV2|12
CASSESPGPQHF
TGTGCCAGCAGTGAGTCCCCCGGGCCCCAGCATTTT
>NA|NA|TRBJ2-7|TRBV4-3|15
CASSQEANRAGEQYF
TGCGCCAGCAGCCAAGAGGCCAACAGGGCAGGCGAGCAGTACTTC
>NA|TRBD1|TRBJ2-1|TRBV11-2|18
CASSLVPSGTGAWDEQFF
TGTGCCAGCAGCTTAGTTCCCTCCGGGACAGGGGCATGGGATGAGCAGTTCTTC
>NA|TRBD2|TRBJ2-7|TRBV19|14
CASSGTSGSYEQYF
TGTGCCAGCTCCGGGACTAGCGGCTCCTACGAGCAGTACTTC
>once|NA|TRBJ1-5|TRBV5-8|13
CASSLTVNQPQHF
TGTGCCAGCAGCTTAACAGTCAATCAGCCCCAGCATTTT
>NA|NA|TRBJ2-2|TRBV27|15
CASSLSGTNTGELFF
TGTGCCAGCAGTTTGTCGGGAACGAACACCGGGGAGCTGTTTTTT
>NA|TRBD2|TRBJ2-7|TRBV7-2|17
CASSFASGRGRAYEQYF
TGTGCCAGCAGCTTTGCTAGCGGGAGAGGTAGGGCCTACGAGCAGTACTTC
>NA|TRBD1|TRBJ1-2|TRBV3-1/TRBV3-2|15
CASSQPKPGQGAYAF
TGTGCCAGCAGCCAACCGAAACCGGGACAGGGGGCGTATGCCTTC
>NA|TRBD2|TRBJ2-3|TRBV6-4|15
CASSEEASGRDTQYF
TGTGCCAGCAGTGAGGAGGCTAGCGGGAGAGATACGCAGTATTTT
>NA|NA|TRBJ2-5|TRBV21-1|16
CASSLPGQPAQETQYF
TGTGCCAGCAGCCTCCCGGGACAACCCGCACAAGAGACCCAGTACTTC
>NA|TRBD1|TRBJ1-2|TRBV6-2/TRBV6-3|15
CASSYAGQGNYGYTF
TGTGCCAGCAGTTACGCGGGACAGGGTAACTATGGCTACACCTTC